This T cell receptor beta chain was obtained from a study of blood T cell repertoires in COVID-19 (dated by TCRdb to 2018 to 2021). For context, the study as a whole: Samples from collaborators originated in the United States, Italy and Spain and spanned both the acute and convalescent phases of COVID-19. Subjects who had been exposed to COVID-19, were actively infected with it, or had recovered from it provided the deeply sampled blood TCRbeta repertoires that made up the dataset. Where available, HLA class I and class II types were obtained from metadata supplied by the sample provider rather than from assay-based typing. Nearly every sample came with metadata listing a de-identified subject ID, COVID-19 status, age in years and sex. The repertoires were made available in a free public database intended to serve as a resource for research on the immune response to SARS-CoV-2. The material from the prospective study consisted of cDNA or gDNA derived from T cells, B-cell-depleted T cells, or PBMCs. The samples were drawn from the first 160 participants of the ongoing ImmuneRACE study and from 950 to 1,500 subjects provided by 6 global collaborators. The research as a whole found: How much clinical and demographic metadata was included differed by source and by participant, and the metadata was provided uncurated.

Details on this clone: Its antigen target is currently unknown. No base quality values were provided; no much bigger clone lies one nucleotide off.

TCRbeta CDR3 regions were amplified from genomic DNA using the immunoSEQ Assay, a bias-controlled multiplex PCR. On the authors' methods: Nucleated cell counts per sample were estimated from amplification of reference gene primers within the assay. To quantify the absolute abundance of each unique TCRbeta CDR3 rearrangement, sequence reads were collapsed and filtered. For each sample, productive Simpson clonality was calculated by taking the square root of Simpson's diversity index across productive rearrangements. Entries here come from immuneACCESS through TCRdb and include only in-frame sequences with V and J called. Some clones fail to appear in such tables; in the studies checked, an unresolved V gene covers under half of the shortfall, and the cause of the remainder is unknown. That table gives V, J and clone size, and the DNA gave D and trimming. This sample lists roughly 76,000 clones; around 78% were detected once. The ten largest clones add up to about 14% of the sample.

Each collaborating institution followed its own protocols to collect whole blood in K2EDTA tubes. For TCRbeta analysis, collaborators shipped samples in one of three forms: frozen whole blood, isolated PBMCs, or DNA extracted from either of those sample types. The CDR3 starts with the cysteine, ends with the phenylalanine, and has 15 residues. The DNA shown is the 45-base CDR3, in frame from base 1. The germline V gene specifies SGHAT as CDR1 and FQNNGV as CDR2. V is pruned by 3 bases and J by 4 bases, leaving 8 bases of the junction without a gene match. The chain is made from TRBV11-2 and TRBJ1-2; TRBD1 aligns with 7 central bases. The material sequenced was peripheral blood. The TCR originated in a human donor in a cohort sampled during active COVID-19. The DNA reads as follows: TGTGCCAGCAGCTTGGGGAGCGCAGGGGGCTATGGCTACACCTTC. This is translated as CASSLGSAGGYGYTF.